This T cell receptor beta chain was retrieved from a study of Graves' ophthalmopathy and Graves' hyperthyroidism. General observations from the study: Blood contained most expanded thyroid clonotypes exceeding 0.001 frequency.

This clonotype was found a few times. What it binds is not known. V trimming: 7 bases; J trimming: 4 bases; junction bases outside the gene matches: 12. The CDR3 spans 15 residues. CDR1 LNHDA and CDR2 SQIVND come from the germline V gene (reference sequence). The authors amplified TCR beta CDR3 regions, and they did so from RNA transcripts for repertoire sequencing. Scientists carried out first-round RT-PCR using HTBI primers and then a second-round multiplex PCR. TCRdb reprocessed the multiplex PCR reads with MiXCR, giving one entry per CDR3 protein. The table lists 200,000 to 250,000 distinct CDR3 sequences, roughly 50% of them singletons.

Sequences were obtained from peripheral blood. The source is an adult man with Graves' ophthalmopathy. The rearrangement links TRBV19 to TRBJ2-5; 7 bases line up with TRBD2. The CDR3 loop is CASTPAWGRGETQYF. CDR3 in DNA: TGTGCCAGTACCCCCGCGTGGGGGAGGGGAGAGACCCAGTACTTC.